In this sample, the clone carrying this TCR beta chain turned up many times. Its matching antigen is unknown. The sample originates from a study of identical twins. TCRdb re-called the 5' RACE reads through MiXCR, storing one row per CDR3 protein. The table shows fewer than 650,000 distinct CDR3 sequences, with 9.6% occurring only once. The study, taken as a whole, reports: Invariant T cells like MAIT and iNKT could partly confound the zero-insertion analyses.

These data were also filed under a second study, of yellow fever vaccine responses in identical twins.

The source of this sequence is a woman under 30 in good health. The sample taken for sequencing was PBMCs.

The CDR3: CASSLASPGNTIYF. DNA of the CDR3: TGTGCCAGCAGCTTAGCGTCCCCTGGAAACACCATATATTTT. The chain couples TRBV7-2 to TRBJ1-3; D unclear. CDR1 is SGHTA, CDR2 FQGNSA, per germline. Trimming shortened V by 0 bases and J by 2 bases, and 5 bases separated the two germline ends. The CDR3 runs to 14 residues.